One sample yielded the 12 T cell receptor beta chains listed below, sequenced in a study of tumor-infiltrating lymphocytes in primary liver carcinoma. A constant-region primer served to make TCR beta cDNA from roughly 500 ng total RNA. ARM-PCR was slightly modified, and three nested multiplex PCR rounds with it gave rise to the TCR beta libraries. Rounds one and two of PCR, each of roughly 10 cycles, were primed with TRBV1-TRBV30 forward primers and a C-beta reverse primer. One entry per CDR3 protein, called by TCRdb with MiXCR from the multiplex PCR reads. This repertoire shows approximately 88,000 distinct CDR3 sequences, about 70% found once; its top ten account for more than 25%. Joint extraction of RNA and DNA used roughly 18-34 mg of bulk tissue that was unsorted. Sequenced: tumor-adjacent normal liver tissue. The source is a man aged 35-49 years with primary liver carcinoma and hepatitis B virus infection.

There are many counts of this clonotype. This chain links TRBV11-2 with TRBJ2-1; 10 bases align to TRBD2. Trimming at V came to 5 bases and at J to 9 bases, leaving 10 bases not matched to a gene. CDR3 length: 15 residues. CDR1 is SGHAT and CDR2 is FQNNGV in the germline V gene. The DNA of the CDR3 is TGTGCCAGCAGCCCCCAGCGGGAGGGATTGGGTGAGCAGTTCTTC. It encodes CASSPQREGLGEQFF.

A word on this clonotype: A much larger clone is a single base away; this may be a read error. J is TRBJ1-3 and V is TRBV11-2; weak D call: TRBD1 (5 bases). The CDR3 spans 15 residues. Looked up from germline, CDR1 is SGHAT and CDR2 is FQNNGV. For the CDR3, the DNA is TGTGCCAGCAGCCCCACAGGAAACTCTGGAAACACCATGTATTTT. Its protein product is CASSPTGNSGNTMYF.

The chain uses TRBV5-4 and TRBJ2-2; 10 nucleotides match TRBD2. Trimming cost V 2 bases and J 9 bases; bases outside gene matches: 4. Germline assignment: CDR1 SGHNT and CDR2 YYREEE (reference sequence). The CDR3 consists of 14 residues. CDR3 protein: CASSLTSGTRELFF. In nucleotides, the CDR3 is TGTGCCAGCAGCTTAACTAGCGGGACTCGGGAGCTGTTTTTT.

This clonotype was detected once. Being one base from a much bigger clone, this may be a read error. CDR3 sequence (DNA): TGTGCCAGCAAGGTCGGCTACGGTGCAGATACGCAGTATTTT. Translating it yields CASKVGYGADTQYF. This chain uses TRBV6-5 with TRBJ2-3; D not resolved. Germline V CDR1 and CDR2: MNHEY, SVGAGI. The V end lost 7 bases, the J end lost 4 bases, and 15 bases lay between the germline ends. The CDR3 loop spans 14 amino acids.

For this clonotype: This may come from a read error, since a much larger clone is one base off. The V call is TRBV6-5, the J call TRBJ2-7, with a weak D call TRBD2 (6 bases). The CDR3 has 13 residues. Germline lookup yields CDR1 MNHEY and CDR2 SVGAGI. Here the CDR3 DNA reads TGTGCCAGCAGTCGGGACTTAACCTACGAGCAGTGCTTC. Its translation is CASSRDLTYEQCF.

The chain combines TRBV29-1 with TRBJ1-1; the match to TRBD1 covers 8 bases. In germline, CDR1 is SQVTM, CDR2 ANQGSEA. V shed 6 bases, J shed 3 bases, and the junction held 6 bases outside the gene matches. CDR3 length: 13 residues. The CDR3 sequence: CSVTYRGYTEAFF. As DNA, the CDR3 is TGCAGCGTAACGTACAGGGGGTACACTGAAGCTTTCTTT.

On this clonotype itself: This may stem from a read error, because a much larger clone lies one nucleotide away. V gene TRBV10-3 combines with J gene TRBJ2-3; D may be TRBD1 (6 bases). The CDR3 covers 15 residues. The V gene lost 5 bases and the J gene lost 0 bases, with 12 bases spanning the gap. CDR1 and CDR2 from the germline V gene are ENHRY and SYGVKD. CDR3 sequence: CAISPRGFSTDTQYF. The DNA of the CDR3 is TGTGCCATCAGTCCAAGGGGGTTTAGCACAGATACGCAGTATTTT.

This clonotype was picked up a small number of times. Possible read error: a much larger clone is one base away. V gene TRBV6-2 or TRBV6-3 combines with J gene TRBJ1-1; D remains unclear. The germline CDR1 and CDR2 sequences are MNHEY and SVGEGT. The CDR3 contains 11 residues. CDR3: CVSSSSFEAFF. CDR3 DNA sequence: TGTGTCAGCAGCAGTTCCTTTGAAGCTTTCTTT.

This clonotype was observed a handful of times. This rearrangement joins TRBV30 to TRBJ2-3; D might be TRBD2 (6 bases). CDR1 is GTSNPN and CDR2 is SVGIG in the germline V gene (reference sequence). The CDR3 contains 14 residues. V was pared by 2 bases and J by 6 bases, with 15 bases between. The CDR3 spells CAWSFFGSGDTQYF. DNA of the CDR3: TGTGCCTGGAGTTTCTTCGGTAGCGGTGATACGCAGTATTTT.

This clonotype came up many times. The rearrangement links TRBV27 to TRBJ1-2, with TRBD1 identical over 8 bases. Germline trimming cut 6 bases from V and 6 bases from J; bases unmatched to any gene: 0. Germline V CDR1 and CDR2: MNHEY, SMNVEV (reference sequence). The CDR3 loop spans 11 amino acids. The CDR3 loop reads CASRTGDGYTF. CDR3 nucleotide sequence: TGTGCCAGCAGGACAGGGGATGGCTACACCTTC.

The V call is TRBV11-2, the J call TRBJ2-7; D is unclear. V gave up 0 bases and J gave up 0 bases, with 15 bases separating them. CDR1 is SGHAT and CDR2 is FQNNGV in the germline V gene. The length of the CDR3 is 17 residues. The CDR3 is CASSLDPFLFLSYEQYF. The CDR3 DNA is TGTGCCAGCAGCTTAGACCCATTTTTGTTTCTCTCCTACGAGCAGTACTTC.

Worth noting for this clonotype: Its ends do not fully match the called genes, so a read error is possible. The chain links TRBV11-2 to TRBJ2-2, with 7 positions matching TRBD1. CDR1 and CDR2 from the germline V gene are SGHAT and FQNNGV. The CDR3 has 15 amino acids. In nucleotides, the CDR3 is TGTGCCAGCAGCCGAGGGGGCTTGAATACCGGGGAGCTGTTATTT. The encoded protein is CASSRGGLNTGELLF.